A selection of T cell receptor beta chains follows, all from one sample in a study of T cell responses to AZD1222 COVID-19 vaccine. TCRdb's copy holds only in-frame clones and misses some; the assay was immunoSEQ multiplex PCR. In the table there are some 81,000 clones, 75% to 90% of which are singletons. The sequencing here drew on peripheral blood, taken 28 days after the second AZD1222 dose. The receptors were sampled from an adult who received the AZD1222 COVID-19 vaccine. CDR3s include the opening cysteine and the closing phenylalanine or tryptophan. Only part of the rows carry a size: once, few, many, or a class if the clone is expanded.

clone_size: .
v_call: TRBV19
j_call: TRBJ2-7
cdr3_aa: CASSRLAGGRGEQYF

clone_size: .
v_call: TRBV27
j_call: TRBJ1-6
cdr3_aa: CASSYRDYSPLHF

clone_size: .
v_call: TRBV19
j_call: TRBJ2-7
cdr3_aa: CASSPRETYEQYF

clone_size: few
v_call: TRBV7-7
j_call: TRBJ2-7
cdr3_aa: CASSLDLGEEQYF

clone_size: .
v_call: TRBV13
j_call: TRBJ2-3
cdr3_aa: CASRRTDTQYF

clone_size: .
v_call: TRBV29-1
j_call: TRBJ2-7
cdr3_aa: CSVLTSSYEQYF

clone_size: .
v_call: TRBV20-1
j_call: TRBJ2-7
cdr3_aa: CSAEKGYEQYF

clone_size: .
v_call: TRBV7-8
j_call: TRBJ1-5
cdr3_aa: CASSLNRGSNQPQHF

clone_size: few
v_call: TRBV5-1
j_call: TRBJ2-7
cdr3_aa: CASSLVRSGSTYEQYF

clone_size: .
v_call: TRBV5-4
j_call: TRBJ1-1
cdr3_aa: CASSRGLMNTEAFF

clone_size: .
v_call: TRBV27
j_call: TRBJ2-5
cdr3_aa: CASSLSQSWKTQYF

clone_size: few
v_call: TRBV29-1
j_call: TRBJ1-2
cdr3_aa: CSVAAGYGYTF

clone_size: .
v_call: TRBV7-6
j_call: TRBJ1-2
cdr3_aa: CASSSLPISSQGIYGYTF

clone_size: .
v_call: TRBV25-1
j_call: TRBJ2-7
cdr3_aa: CASSPPGRVTGQYF

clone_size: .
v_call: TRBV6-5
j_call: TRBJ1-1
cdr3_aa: CASSLHLMNTEAFF

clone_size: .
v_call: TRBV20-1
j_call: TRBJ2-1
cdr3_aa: CSARDSAEQFF

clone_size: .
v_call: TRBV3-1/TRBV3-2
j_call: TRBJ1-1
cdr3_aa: CASSQDRVVTEAFF

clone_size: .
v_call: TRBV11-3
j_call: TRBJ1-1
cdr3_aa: CASSQYTNTEAFF

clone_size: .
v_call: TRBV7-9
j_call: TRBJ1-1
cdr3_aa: CASSLAGTNTEAFF

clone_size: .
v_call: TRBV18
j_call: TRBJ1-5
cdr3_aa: CASSRSTASTSVSNQPQHF

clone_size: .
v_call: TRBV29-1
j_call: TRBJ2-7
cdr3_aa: CSGGQGQNEQYF

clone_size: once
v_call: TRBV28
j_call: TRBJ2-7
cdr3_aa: CASSPPPDDPYEQYF

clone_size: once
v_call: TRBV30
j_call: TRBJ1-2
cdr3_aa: CACNRGGNYGYTF

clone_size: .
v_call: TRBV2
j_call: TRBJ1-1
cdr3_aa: CASSESLNTEAFF

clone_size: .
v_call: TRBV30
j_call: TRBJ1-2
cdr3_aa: CAWSTRQLPYGYTF

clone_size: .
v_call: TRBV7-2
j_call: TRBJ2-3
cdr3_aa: CASSLGTGDTQYF

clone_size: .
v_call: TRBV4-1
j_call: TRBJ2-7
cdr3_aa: CASSLGTTYEQYF

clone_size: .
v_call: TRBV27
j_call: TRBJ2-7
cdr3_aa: CASSFSTDYEQYF

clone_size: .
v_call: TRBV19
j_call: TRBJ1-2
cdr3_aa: CASKRDNYGYTF

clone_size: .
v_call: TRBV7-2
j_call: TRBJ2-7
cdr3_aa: CASSLARDYEQYF

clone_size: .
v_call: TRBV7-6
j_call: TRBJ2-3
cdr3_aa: CASSFVTDTQYF

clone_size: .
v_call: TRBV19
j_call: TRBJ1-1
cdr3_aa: CASRSRDRGKAFF

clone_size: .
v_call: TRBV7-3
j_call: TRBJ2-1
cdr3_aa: CASSHEGFGYNEQFF

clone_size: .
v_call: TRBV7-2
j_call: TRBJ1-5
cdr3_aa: CASSSESRGGQPQHF

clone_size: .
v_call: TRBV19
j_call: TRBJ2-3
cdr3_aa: CASSRGLAGADGTDTQYF

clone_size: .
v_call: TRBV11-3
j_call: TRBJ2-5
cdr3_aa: CASSLSIWGSASGNQETQYF

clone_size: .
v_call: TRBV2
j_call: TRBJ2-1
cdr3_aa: CASSKDSWNEQFF

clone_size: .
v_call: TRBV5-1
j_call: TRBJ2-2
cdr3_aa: CASSSLAEVNTGELFF

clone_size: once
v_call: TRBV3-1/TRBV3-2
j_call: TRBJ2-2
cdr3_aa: CASSQGGRNTGELFF

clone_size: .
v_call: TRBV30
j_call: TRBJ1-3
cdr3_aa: CAWSGQGRNTIYF

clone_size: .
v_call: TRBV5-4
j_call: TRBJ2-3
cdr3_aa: CASSLGGRESDTQYF

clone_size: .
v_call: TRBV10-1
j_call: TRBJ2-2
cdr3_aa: CASTPSGEGGTGELFF

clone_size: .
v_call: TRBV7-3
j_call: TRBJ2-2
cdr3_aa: CASSLKGVRGANTGELFF